Each of the 9 T cell receptor beta chains below was sequenced from the same sample in a study of cytomegalovirus exposure and HLA in healthy donors. The PCR ran on 60 Vbeta and 13 Jbeta primers. Assay used: immunoSEQ multiplex PCR; TCRdb lists only in-frame clones, some missing. The sample yields approximately 100,000 clones, roughly four fifths seen once. The sequenced sample consisted of PBMCs. The receptors here all came from a man aged 50-60 years in good health and CMV-seronegative.

The chain employs TRBV13 and TRBJ1-3; TRBD1 agrees at 10 bases. The CDR3 is made up of 16 amino acids. The junction had 7 bases not matched to a gene; V was cut back by 5 bases and J by 3 bases. Germline-derived CDR1 and CDR2 are PRHDT and FYEKMQ (reference sequence). CDR3 loop: CASSPGQGEGGNTIYF. CDR3 sequence (DNA): TGTGCCAGCAGCCCTGGACAGGGGGAAGGTGGAAACACCATATATTTT. Filled out from reference TRBV13 and TRBJ1-3, the complete variable domain reads AAGVIQSPRHLIKEKRETATLKCYPIPRHDTVYWYQQGPGQDPQFLISFYEKMQSDKGSIPDRFSAQQFSDYHSELNMSSLELGDSALYFCASSPGQGEGGNTIYFGEGSWLTVV.

The chain's CDR3 is CASSLTGGQPQHF. The CDR3 DNA is TGTGCCAGCAGCCTTACTGGCGGGCAGCCCCAGCATTTT. J is TRBJ1-5 and V is TRBV11-2; D not resolved. CDR3 length equals 13 residues. Trimming shortened V by 5 bases and J by 7 bases, and 12 bases separated the two germline ends. The germline gives CDR1 SGHAT, CDR2 FQNNGV.

The gene calls are TRBV11-2 and TRBJ1-5; weak D call: TRBD1 (5 bases). V dropped 0 bases and J dropped 0 bases, with 12 bases sitting between them. CDR3 length: 17 residues. CDR1 SGHAT and CDR2 FQNNGV come from the germline V gene. CDR3 region: CASSLDPKGYSNQPQHF. CDR3 nucleotides: TGTGCCAGCAGCTTAGACCCAAAGGGGTATAGCAATCAGCCCCAGCATTTT.

CDR3: CASSQDRESHTEAFF. CDR3 DNA: TGTGCCAGCAGCCAAGATAGGGAGTCCCACACTGAAGCTTTCTTT. The chain carries TRBV4-2 and TRBJ1-1; D is ambiguous. V shed 0 bases and J shed 3 bases, with 11 bases lying between them. CDR1 is LGHNA and CDR2 is YNFKEQ in the germline V gene. The CDR3 length is 15 residues.

The J gene is TRBJ2-7, the V gene TRBV7-2, with 7 bases matching TRBD1. V dropped 5 bases and J dropped 2; count of bases not matched to a gene: 6. CDR1 SGHTA and CDR2 FQGNSA come from the germline V gene. The CDR3 has 14 residues. This chain's CDR3 is CASSLNRGAYEQYF. Here the CDR3 DNA reads TGTGCCAGCAGCCTCAACAGGGGAGCCTACGAGCAGTACTTC.

This clone occurred once. The J gene is TRBJ1-5, the V gene TRBV19; D is unclear. Germline V gene lookup returns CDR1 LNHDA and CDR2 SQIVND (reference sequence). This CDR3 contains 14 residues. Trimming stripped 6 bases from V and 1 base from J, with 10 bases between. CDR3 coding DNA: TGTGCCAGTAGGGACGGGAAGAGCAATCAGCCCCAGCATTTT. Protein sequence: CASRDGKSNQPQHF.

V and J are TRBV4-2 and TRBJ2-3; 9 bases map to TRBD1. V lost 0 bases, J lost 8 bases, and 12 bases stayed unmatched. CDR1 and CDR2 (germline): LGHNA, YNFKEQ. This CDR3 has 17 amino acids. CDR3 sequence reads: CASSQERTGVFLGTQYF. The CDR3 bases are TGTGCCAGCAGCCAAGAGAGGACAGGGGTCTTCCTTGGTACGCAGTATTTT.

The chain has TRBV7-9 and TRBJ2-6; TRBD1 might be the D (6 bases). Germline CDR1 is SEHNR and CDR2 is FQNEAQ (reference sequence). Between the trimmed V and J ends, which lost 5 bases and 0 bases, there was a span of 8 bases. This CDR3 has 15 amino acids. DNA for the CDR3: TGTGCCAGCAGCGCGGACAGCTCTGGGGCCAACGTCCTGACTTTC. Translated, it gives CASSADSSGANVLTF.

The rearrangement links TRBV11-2 to TRBJ1-1; D is unresolved. Trimming left V 4 bases short and J 3 bases short, with 12 bases between. This CDR3 is 14 amino acids long. Germline CDR1 SGHAT, CDR2 FQNNGV. Written as DNA, the CDR3 is TGTGCCAGCAGCTCTGTACGGCGGGACACTGAAGCTTTCTTT. It translates to CASSSVRRDTEAFF.